This T cell receptor (beta chain) was captured in a study of T-cell memory formation after mild COVID-19. As for the study in general: Across donors, TCR clusters were largely donor specific.

The V segment lost 5 bases and the J segment 2 bases; nucleotides outside the gene matches: 11. Germline CDR1 is SGHVS and CDR2 is FQNEAQ. The CDR3 contains 17 residues. Whole-study results and caveats: Some responding clones appeared in pre-infection memory, suggesting cross-reactive memory joined. Among CD4+ contracting clones, most were CM and EM, and CD8+ ones EMRA.

Constant-segment-primed 5'RACE gave TCR alpha and TCR beta cDNA libraries with sample barcodes and UMIs. One entry per CDR3 protein results from TCRdb running MiXCR on the 5' RACE reads. The sample consists of about 190,000 distinct CDR3 sequences, about a sixth of them appearing once. This clonotype was picked up a small number of times. Its antigen is unknown. The TCR comes from an adult woman who had mild COVID-19 (a few samples of this study predate the infection). Cell type and time point are not known. The J gene is TRBJ2-3, the V gene TRBV7-8; 9 bases fit TRBD2. Sequenced: PBMCs or a T cell subset sorted from them (not recorded which). The CDR3 DNA is TGTGCCAGCAGCGCTTTCCGTGCGGGGGGGTCCACAGATACGCAGTATTTT. Translated: CASSAFRAGGSTDTQYF.